The 25 T cell receptor beta chains given below trace back to one sample, sequenced in a study of lymphopenia after photon versus proton radiotherapy. TCRdb keeps only in-frame clones here, not all; method: immunoSEQ multiplex PCR. Here the sample spans some 170,000 clones, approximately 86% being singletons. Sequenced here: peripheral blood, sampled from a patient treated with photon-based radiotherapy. These receptors all stem from a man aged 50-60 years with gastric cancer.

The V call is TRBV5-4, the J call TRBJ2-7; 10 bases agree with TRBD2. CDR3 size: 16 residues. V gave up 3 bases and J gave up 1 base; unmatched junction bases: 7. Germline V gene sequence: CDR1 SGHNT, CDR2 YYREEE (reference sequence). As DNA, the CDR3 is TGTGCCAGCAGCTGGGGGTTAGCGGGAGGATCCTACGAGCAGTACTTC. Amino acids: CASSWGLAGGSYEQYF.

This clone was counted only a few times. The same CDR3 is also encoded by other DNA sequences in this sample. CDR3 DNA sequence: TGCGCCAGCAGCTTGGATAAGGGCAGGGGGAACGAAAAACTGTTTTTT. Translating gives CASSLDKGRGNEKLFF. The V and J genes are TRBV5-1 and TRBJ1-4, with 7 bases that match TRBD1. Germline V gives CDR1 SGHRS, CDR2 YFSETQ. Trimming cost V 0 bases and J 8 bases; bases outside gene matches: 10. The CDR3 runs 16 residues.

The chain uses TRBV7-9 and TRBJ1-1, with D possibly matching TRBD1 (6 bases). The CDR3 sequence is 15 residues long. The germline V and J ends were trimmed by 0 bases and 3 bases, with 11 bases remaining between them. Germline V gives CDR1 SEHNR, CDR2 FQNEAQ (reference sequence). The CDR3 protein is CASSLAQGRDTEAFF. CDR3 nucleotide sequence: TGTGCCAGCAGCTTAGCGCAGGGGAGGGACACTGAAGCTTTCTTT.

J is TRBJ2-5 and V is TRBV6-5, with 13 nucleotides matching TRBD2. V shed 6 bases and J 3 bases; nucleotides not matched to a gene: 4. Germline V lookup: CDR1 MNHEY, CDR2 SVGAGI. The CDR3 sequence is 15 residues long. CDR3 coding DNA: TGTGCCAGCAGCCGCGGGACTAGCGGGAAAGAGACCCAGTACTTC. Translating it yields CASSRGTSGKETQYF.

The rearrangement joins TRBV5-6 to TRBJ1-5; D is unresolved. This CDR3 contains 16 residues. Germline V lookup: CDR1 SGHDT, CDR2 YYEEEE. V lost 0 bases to trimming and J lost 4 bases, with 14 bases between them. The CDR3 loop is CASSLGVSLHNQPQHF. DNA of the CDR3: TGTGCCAGCAGCTTGGGTGTGTCACTCCATAATCAGCCCCAGCATTTT.

The chain carries TRBV15 and TRBJ2-4, with a possible D match to TRBD2 (6 bases). V gave up 0 bases and J gave up 8 bases, with 20 bases separating them. The CDR3 loop spans 17 amino acids. The germline V gene encodes CDR1 LNHNV and CDR2 YYDKDF (reference sequence). The chain's CDR3 is CATSRDPPGSEGDIQYF. Here the CDR3 DNA reads TGTGCCACCAGCAGAGATCCCCCCGGATCGGAGGGTGACATTCAGTACTTC.

This chain links TRBV7-9 with TRBJ2-7; 8 bases match TRBD2. The CDR3 runs to 15 residues. Germline values: CDR1 SEHNR, CDR2 FQNEAQ (reference sequence). After removal of 2 bases from V and 3 bases from J, the junction contained 6 bases not matched to a gene. The CDR3 DNA follows: TGTGCCAGCAGCTTAACAGGGACTAGATTCTACGAGCAGTACTTC. The encoded protein is CASSLTGTRFYEQYF.

The chain carries TRBV12-5 and TRBJ1-2; perhaps TRBD1 as D (5 bases). V was pared by 5 bases and J by 3 bases, with 16 bases between. Germline values: CDR1 LGHNT, CDR2 FRNRAP. This CDR3 spans 15 amino acids. The DNA for the CDR3 is TGTGCTAGTGGTCCCCTGGGGACCGCCTACTATGGCTACACCTTC. It codes for CASGPLGTAYYGYTF.

This chain joins TRBV9 and TRBJ2-1, with 11 nucleotides matching TRBD2. CDR3 length: 15 amino acids. Per germline, CDR1 SGDLS and CDR2 YYNGEE. V lost 4 bases, J lost 6 bases, and 6 bases stayed unmatched. The CDR3: CASSSGTSGGNEQFF. In DNA form, the CDR3 reads TGTGCCAGCAGCTCCGGGACTAGCGGAGGCAATGAGCAGTTCTTC.

The gene calls are TRBV28 and TRBJ2-2, with no clear D. Germline V gene data show CDR1 as MDHEN and CDR2 as SYDVKM. The V end lost 6 bases, the J end lost 1 base, and 9 bases lay between the germline ends. The CDR3 runs to 14 residues. CDR3 loop: CASSTVRNTGELFF. CDR3 DNA sequence: TGTGCCAGCAGCACCGTAAGGAACACCGGGGAGCTGTTTTTT.

This rearrangement joins TRBV2 to TRBJ1-2; 11 nucleotides agree with TRBD1. The CDR3 has 13 amino acids. Looked up from germline, CDR1 is SNHLY and CDR2 is FYNNEI. V lost 6 bases, J lost 4 bases, and 1 base stayed unmatched. The CDR3 nucleotides read TGTGCCAGCAGGGGACAGGGGGGCTATGGCTACACCTTC. This translates into CASRGQGGYGYTF.

This chain links TRBV5-1 with TRBJ2-5, with 14 bases identical to TRBD2. The length of the CDR3 is 15 residues. Germline CDR1 and CDR2: SGHRS and YFSETQ. The V and J ends lost 9 bases and 1 base, in that order; junction bases with no gene match: 5. The CDR3 here is CATRLAGGVQETQYF. CDR3 sequence (DNA): TGCGCCACCAGACTAGCGGGAGGGGTCCAAGAGACCCAGTACTTC. Full variable domain (rest looked up from reference TRBV5-1 and TRBJ2-5): KAGVTQTPRYLIKTRGQQVTLSCSPISGHRSVSWYQQTPGQGLQFLFEYFSETQRNKGNFPGRFSGRQFSNSRSEMNVSTLELGDSALYLCATRLAGGVQETQYFGPGTRLLVL.

This rearrangement joins TRBV19 to TRBJ2-1, with 9 bases that match TRBD2. The CDR3 length is 17 residues. The germline V gene has CDR1 LNHDA and CDR2 SQIVND (reference sequence). J was trimmed by 1 base and V by 6 bases; bases with no gene match: 10. The CDR3 DNA reads as TGTGCCAGTAGCCAAGCGGGAGGCGTTTTTTCCTACAATGAGCAGTTCTTC. As protein: CASSQAGGVFSYNEQFF.

CDR3: CASSVNPGQGAGRPEKLFF. CDR3 in DNA: TGTGCCAGCAGTGTGAACCCGGGACAGGGGGCGGGAAGACCCGAAAAACTGTTTTTT. The rearrangement joins TRBV6-1 to TRBJ1-4, with 12 bases that match TRBD1. The V gene end was trimmed by 4 bases and the J gene end by 8 bases; junction bases not matched to a gene: 17. Germline assignment: CDR1 MNHNS and CDR2 SASEGT. The CDR3 has 19 residues.

The chain employs TRBV7-2 and TRBJ2-7, with 7 bases aligning to TRBD2. V lost 1 base, J lost 7 bases, and 10 bases stayed unmatched. This CDR3 comprises 15 residues. CDR1 is SGHTA and CDR2 is FQGNSA in the germline V gene. The CDR3 DNA follows: TGTGCCAGCAGCTTAGAACTAGCGCTATCGCGGGAGCAGTACTTC. Protein product: CASSLELALSREQYF.

The chain recombines TRBV29-1 with TRBJ2-2, with TRBD1 matching 9 bases. Germline CDR1 is SQVTM and CDR2 is ANQGSEA. The CDR3 length is 14 residues. The junction had 9 bases not matched to a gene; V was cut back by 6 bases and J by 7 bases. The CDR3 loop is CSVAIQGASGELFF. Written as DNA, the CDR3 is TGCAGCGTGGCAATACAGGGGGCGAGCGGGGAGCTGTTTTTT.

This clone was detected many times. This chain uses TRBV29-1 with TRBJ1-4; perhaps TRBD1 as D (5 bases). Per germline, CDR1 SQVTM and CDR2 ANQGSEA. Trimming shortened V by 0 bases and J by 16 bases, and 12 bases separated the two germline ends. This CDR3 has 11 amino acids. CDR3 in amino acids: CSVEDGQGSFF. CDR3 DNA: TGCAGCGTTGAAGACGGGCAGGGTTCGTTTTTT.

The rearrangement joins TRBV27 to TRBJ2-7; no clear D. Germline V gene sequence: CDR1 MNHEY, CDR2 SMNVEV (reference sequence). V shed 8 bases and J shed 4 bases, with 9 bases lying between them. This CDR3 contains 11 residues. CDR3 sequence reads: CASGRLYEQYF. DNA for the CDR3: TGTGCCAGCGGCCGACTGTACGAGCAGTACTTC.

This clone was counted a single time. V usage is TRBV30 and J usage is TRBJ2-2; D is perhaps TRBD1 (5 bases). This CDR3 has 13 amino acids. Trimming removed 3 bases from V and 6 bases from J, with 11 bases in between. Germline V gene data show CDR1 as GTSNPN and CDR2 as SVGIG (reference sequence). The CDR3, as DNA: TGTGCCTGGAGCCCTAACAGGCCCGGGGAGCTGTTTTTT. It yields the protein CAWSPNRPGELFF.

The rearrangement links TRBV19 to TRBJ2-2; D gene ambiguous. The germline V gene encodes CDR1 LNHDA and CDR2 SQIVND (reference sequence). The CDR3 is 17 amino acids. V was clipped by 3 bases and J by 3 bases, with 17 bases between them. Here the CDR3 DNA reads TGTGCCAGTAGTATCTCCCGGGCCCCGAGGCACACCGGGGAGCTGTTTTTT. Translating gives CASSISRAPRHTGELFF. The entire variable domain, with the rest obtained from reference TRBV19 and TRBJ2-2, is as follows: DGGITQSPKYLFRKEGQNVTLSCEQNLNHDAMYWYRQDPGQGLRLIYYSQIVNDFQKGDIAEGYSVSREKKESFPLTVTSAQKNPTAFYLCASSISRAPRHTGELFFGEGSRLTVL.

The rearrangement uses TRBV29-1 and TRBJ1-1; TRBD1 matches 10 bases. The germline V gene encodes CDR1 SQVTM and CDR2 ANQGSEA. V trimming: 5 bases; J trimming: 8 bases; junction bases outside the gene matches: 8. This CDR3 comprises 13 residues. The CDR3 coding sequence is TGCAGCGTTAGGAGGACAGGGGGAGTCGAAGCTTTCTTT. Translation gives CSVRRTGGVEAFF.

The chain recombines TRBV7-2 with TRBJ2-2; no clear D. The germline gives CDR1 SGHTA, CDR2 FQGNSA. Trimming pared 3 bases from V and 5 bases from J, leaving 10 bases between. This CDR3 region has 14 residues. Here the CDR3 reads CASSFQARTGELFF. CDR3 DNA: TGTGCCAGCAGCTTTCAGGCGCGAACCGGGGAGCTGTTTTTT. The complete variable domain, with remaining parts taken from reference TRBV7-2 and TRBJ2-2, reads GAGVSQSPSNKVTEKGKDVELRCDPISGHTALYWYRQSLGQGLEFLIYFQGNSAPDKSGLPSDRFSAERTGGSVSTLTIQRTQQEDSAVYLCASSFQARTGELFFGEGSRLTVL.

This sequence joins TRBV18 and TRBJ2-1; D tentatively fits TRBD1 or TRBD2 (5 bases each). Trimming stripped 2 bases from V and 1 base from J, with 6 bases between. Germline CDR1 is KGHSH and CDR2 is LQKENI. The CDR3 covers 14 residues. The CDR3 DNA sequence: TGTGCCAGCTCACCAGGGGGTTCCTACAATGAGCAGTTCTTC. As protein: CASSPGGSYNEQFF.

The V gene is TRBV10-3, the J gene TRBJ2-1; TRBD2 is a possible D gene (5 bases). The CDR3 is made up of 15 amino acids. Germline CDR1 and CDR2: ENHRY and SYGVKD. V lost 4 bases to trimming and J lost 0 bases, with 10 bases between them. CDR3 DNA sequence: TGTGCCATCAGTGTGTCGGGGAGCTCCTACAATGAGCAGTTCTTC. Translating it yields CAISVSGSSYNEQFF.

This clone occurred a few times. V usage is TRBV27 and J usage is TRBJ1-1; D is unresolved. Deletions cut 2 bases from V and 1 base from J, with 5 bases between. The germline V gene encodes CDR1 MNHEY and CDR2 SMNVEV (reference sequence). The CDR3 sequence is 13 residues long. The CDR3 nucleotides are TGTGCCAGCAGTTTAGGGCCGAACACTGAAGCTTTCTTT. Its translation: CASSLGPNTEAFF.